A selection of T cell receptor beta chains follows, all from one sample in a study of blood T cell repertoires in COVID-19. The repertoire was sequenced with immunoSEQ multiplex PCR; TCRdb's copy has only in-frame clones and lacks some. The profile shows approximately 140,000 clones, 84% of them singletons. What was sequenced was peripheral blood. These receptors all stem from a human donor in a cohort sampled during active COVID-19. Both conserved end residues are part of each CDR3. D genes are given only for firm matches. Only some rows state a clone size, as once, few, many or a class for expanded clones.

v_call	d_call	clone_size	j_call	cdr3_aa	cdr3_nt
TRBV9	.	.	TRBJ2-2	CASSVSLGANTGELFF	TGTGCCAGCAGCGTAAGTCTAGGCGCGAACACCGGGGAGCTGTTTTTT
TRBV7-6	TRBD1	.	TRBJ1-5	CASSSAPVFGQGANQPQHF	TGTGCCAGCAGCTCCGCACCAGTTTTCGGACAGGGGGCCAATCAGCCCCAGCATTTT
TRBV19	.	.	TRBJ1-5	CASRRQELGNQPQHF	TGTGCCAGTAGGAGACAGGAACTTGGCAATCAGCCCCAGCATTTT
TRBV5-4	.	once	TRBJ1-6	CASSVTGSYNSPLHF	TGTGCCAGCAGCGTAACAGGGTCCTATAATTCACCCCTCCACTTT
TRBV6-1	.	few	TRBJ2-1	CASSEMGLLNEQFF	TGTGCCAGCAGTGAAATGGGACTCCTCAATGAGCAGTTCTTC
TRBV7-2	.	.	TRBJ1-1	CASSPKRQVTEAFF	TGTGCCAGCAGCCCAAAGCGCCAAGTCACTGAAGCTTTCTTT
TRBV9	.	.	TRBJ2-1	CASSPTPLNEQFF	TGTGCCAGCAGCCCTACTCCGCTCAATGAGCAGTTCTTC
TRBV5-4	TRBD2	.	TRBJ2-7	CAIPGPGRDEQYF	TGTGCCATTCCGGGGCCTGGGAGGGACGAGCAGTACTTC
TRBV2	.	.	TRBJ2-5	CASQRETQYF	TGTGCCAGCCAGCGAGAGACCCAGTACTTC
TRBV6-6	TRBD1	.	TRBJ2-7	CASSQGEQGGAYEQYF	TGTGCCAGCAGCCAAGGCGAACAGGGGGGCGCCTACGAGCAGTACTTC
TRBV6-6	.	.	TRBJ2-5	CASSYSRVETQYF	TGTGCCAGCAGTTACTCGCGGGTCGAGACCCAGTACTTC
TRBV4-1	TRBD2	.	TRBJ2-3	CASSQGLAGGRGDTQYF	TGCGCCAGCAGCCAAGGACTAGCGGGGGGCCGCGGAGATACGCAGTATTTT
TRBV12-3/TRBV12-4	.	once	TRBJ2-7	CASSLQGFYEQYF	TGTGCCAGCAGTTTACAGGGGTTCTACGAGCAGTACTTC
TRBV24-1	TRBD2	few	TRBJ2-1	CATSDPSGGAAEQFF	TGTGCCACCAGTGACCCTAGCGGGGGGGCCGCTGAGCAGTTCTTC
TRBV5-1	.	few	TRBJ2-2	CASSEGLSGELFF	TGCGCCAGCAGCGAGGGACTCTCCGGCGAGCTGTTTTTT
TRBV30	TRBD1	.	TRBJ1-1	CAWSDLPGQGAFF	TGTGCCTGGAGTGACCTCCCGGGACAGGGGGCTTTCTTT
TRBV9	.	few	TRBJ2-7	CASSGGEDRPYEQYF	TGTGCCAGCAGCGGCGGGGAGGACCGACCCTACGAGCAGTACTTC
TRBV7-2	.	.	TRBJ1-2	CASSLGPGGVDGQGYTF	TGTGCCAGCAGCTTAGGGCCAGGAGGCGTGGACGGACAGGGCTACACCTTC
TRBV4-3	.	.	TRBJ1-5	CASSLDSGSNQPQHF	TGCGCCAGCAGCCTCGACTCGGGTAGCAATCAGCCCCAGCATTTT
TRBV5-1	.	once	TRBJ1-2	CASSLEGQSNYGYTF	TGCGCCAGCAGCTTGGAAGGACAATCGAACTATGGCTACACCTTC
TRBV14	.	.	TRBJ1-2	CASSQGGQFGGYTF	TGTGCCAGCAGCCAAGGGGGGCAGTTTGGAGGCTACACCTTC
TRBV6-5	TRBD1	.	TRBJ2-7	CASSYSADRGDEQYF	TGTGCCAGCAGTTACTCGGCCGACAGGGGAGACGAGCAGTACTTC
TRBV19	.	.	TRBJ2-1	CASSTYSGEQFF	TGTGCCAGTAGTACCTATAGTGGTGAGCAGTTCTTC
TRBV4-1	TRBD1	.	TRBJ2-7	CASSQIVGTGTDEQYF	TGCGCCAGCAGCCAAATAGTGGGGACAGGGACCGACGAGCAGTACTTC
TRBV4-3	TRBD2	.	TRBJ2-5	CASSQDPLAGGLGETQYF	TGCGCCAGCAGCCAAGACCCCCTAGCGGGGGGGTTGGGAGAGACCCAGTACTTC
TRBV10-3	TRBD1	.	TRBJ2-5	CASWTGSGTQYF	TGTGCCAGCTGGACAGGCAGTGGGACCCAGTACTTC
TRBV7-6	TRBD1	.	TRBJ1-1	CASSSRDRLNTEAFF	TGTGCCAGCAGCTCCCGGGACAGGCTGAACACTGAAGCTTTCTTT
TRBV2	TRBD1	.	TRBJ2-6	CAIQQGDLRANVLTF	TGTGCCATACAGCAGGGGGACCTTAGGGCCAACGTCCTGACTTTC
TRBV2	.	few	TRBJ1-5	CASSERQPNQPQHF	TGTGCCAGCAGTGAAAGACAGCCGAATCAGCCCCAGCATTTT
TRBV6-1	TRBD1	.	TRBJ1-6	CASSEAGTGNSPLHF	TGTGCCAGCAGTGAAGCGGGGACAGGAAACTCACCCCTCCACTTT
TRBV5-1	.	.	TRBJ2-7	CASSEDYEQYF	TGCGCCAGCAGCGAGGACTACGAGCAGTACTTC
TRBV7-2	.	.	TRBJ1-1	CASSSTPNTEAFF	TGTGCCAGCAGCTCTACCCCCAACACTGAAGCTTTCTTT
TRBV7-8	.	medium-sized	TRBJ2-5	CASSFHREWETQYF	TGTGCCAGCAGCTTTCACCGGGAGTGGGAGACCCAGTACTTC
TRBV19	.	.	TRBJ1-2	CASSSTGKGRDGYTF	TGTGCCAGTAGTAGCACAGGGAAGGGTCGGGATGGCTACACCTTC
TRBV11-2	TRBD1	.	TRBJ1-3	CASRPQGALSGNTIYF	TGTGCCAGCAGACCCCAGGGGGCCCTCTCTGGAAACACCATATATTTT
TRBV7-6	.	.	TRBJ2-5	CASSLAGGPMETQYF	TGTGCCAGCAGCTTAGCGGGGGGGCCAATGGAGACCCAGTACTTC
TRBV7-2	.	.	TRBJ2-7	CASSFPPGAPSYEQYF	TGTGCCAGCAGCTTCCCTCCTGGGGCCCCCTCCTACGAGCAGTACTTC
TRBV23-1	.	once	TRBJ1-6	CASSQSGQLYNSPLHF	TGCGCCAGCAGTCAATCAGGACAGCTTTATAATTCACCCCTCCACTTT
TRBV9	.	.	TRBJ1-1	CASTHGAGMNTEAFF	TGTGCCAGCACCCACGGGGCGGGAATGAACACTGAAGCTTTCTTT